The 27 T cell receptor beta chains below were found in one sample sequenced in a study of control samples from healthy donors and cancer patients. Sequencing used immunoSEQ multiplex PCR; TCRdb keeps in-frame clones, though not all of them. Of more than 95,000 clones in the sample, approximately 92% are singletons; the top ten hold around 0.6%. Sequencing was done on a sample of PBMCs. These receptors were obtained from an elderly man with head and neck cancer.

The chain carries TRBV3-1 (or the pseudogene TRBV3-2) and TRBJ2-1, with D perhaps given as TRBD1 or TRBD2 (5 bases each). CDR1 and CDR2 (germline): LGHDT, YNNKEL (reference sequence). Deletions cut 3 bases from V and 0 bases from J, with 12 bases between. This CDR3 is built from 16 residues. The CDR3 DNA reads TGTGCCAGCAGCCAGACCGGGACCGTCTCCTACAATGAGCAGTTCTTC. Amino acid sequence: CASSQTGTVSYNEQFF.

The genes are TRBV7-2 and TRBJ1-5; 7 bases are a match to TRBD1. V trimming: 2 bases; J trimming: 7 bases; junction bases outside the gene matches: 8. Germline-derived CDR1 and CDR2 are SGHTA and FQGNSA. The CDR3 extends over 15 amino acids. The CDR3 protein is CASSLTGTETQPQHF. The CDR3, as DNA: TGTGCCAGCAGCTTAACCGGGACAGAAACCCAGCCCCAGCATTTT.

The genes are TRBV5-1 and TRBJ2-1; D may be TRBD1 or TRBD2 (5 bases each). Germline values: CDR1 SGHRS, CDR2 YFSETQ. With 0 bases removed from V and 9 bases from J, the gap between germline ends came to 19 bases. This CDR3 is 16 amino acids long. The CDR3 DNA reads as TGCGCCAGCAGCTTGGATGGGGGAGAGGGTTGGAGTGAGCAGTTCTTC. Encoded protein: CASSLDGGEGWSEQFF.

V is TRBV6-2 or TRBV6-3 and J is TRBJ2-1; 8 nucleotides align to TRBD2. Germline V CDR1 and CDR2: MNHEY, SVGEGT. This CDR3 has 15 residues. The J segment lost 7 bases and the V segment lost 1 base, leaving 6 bases of the junction unmatched. CDR3 loop: CASSYWVAGYNEQFF. The CDR3 DNA follows: TGTGCCAGCAGTTACTGGGTAGCGGGATATAATGAGCAGTTCTTC.

This chain links TRBV29-1 with TRBJ2-1, with 7 bases fitting TRBD1. After removal of 6 bases from V and 5 bases from J, the junction contained 4 bases not matched to a gene. This CDR3 spans 12 amino acids. CDR1 is SQVTM, CDR2 ANQGSEA, per germline. For the CDR3, the DNA is TGCAGCGTCCGACAGGGACACAATGAGCAGTTCTTC. It specifies CSVRQGHNEQFF.

The chain has TRBV15 and TRBJ2-1; 13 bases are a match to TRBD2. The CDR3 consists of 18 residues. V gave up 3 bases and J gave up 8 bases; unmatched junction bases: 13. Germline CDR1 is LNHNV and CDR2 is YYDKDF (reference sequence). The CDR3 DNA reads TGTGCCACCAGCAGCGGGACTAGCGGGACCCTCCGAAGCGATGAGCAGTTCTTC. It codes for CATSSGTSGTLRSDEQFF.

The chain links TRBV7-8 to TRBJ1-4; D ambiguous. Trimming stripped 3 bases from V and 0 bases from J, with 14 bases between. The CDR3 extends over 17 amino acids. CDR1 is SGHVS, CDR2 FQNEAQ, per germline. The CDR3 reads CASSLEQRGATNEKLFF. In nucleotides, the CDR3 is TGTGCCAGCAGCTTGGAACAGCGCGGTGCAACTAATGAAAAACTGTTTTTT.

The gene calls are TRBV5-1 and TRBJ2-7; 7 bases map to TRBD2. Per germline, CDR1 SGHRS and CDR2 YFSETQ. The CDR3 has 16 residues. The junction had 8 bases not matched to a gene; V was cut back by 1 base and J by 1 base. CDR3 in amino acids: CASSLFSRGVSYEQYF. The CDR3 nucleotides are TGCGCCAGCAGCTTGTTCTCTCGGGGGGTTTCCTACGAGCAGTACTTC. Combining the CDR3 with reference TRBV5-1 and TRBJ2-7 gives the whole variable domain KAGVTQTPRYLIKTRGQQVTLSCSPISGHRSVSWYQQTPGQGLQFLFEYFSETQRNKGNFPGRFSGRQFSNSRSEMNVSTLELGDSALYLCASSLFSRGVSYEQYFGPGTRLTVT.

V usage is TRBV15 and J usage is TRBJ1-1, with D uncertain. Germline V gene sequence: CDR1 LNHNV, CDR2 YYDKDF (reference sequence). V gave up 1 base and J gave up 3 bases, with 9 bases separating them. The CDR3 consists of 14 residues. The chain's CDR3 is CATSRGRGDTEAFF. The CDR3 DNA follows: TGTGCCACCAGCAGAGGGCGGGGAGACACTGAAGCTTTCTTT. Variable domain in full (rest from reference TRBV15 and TRBJ1-1): DAMVIQNPRYQVTQFGKPVTLSCSQTLNHNVMYWYQQKSSQAPKLLFHYYDKDFNNEADTPDNFQSRRPNTSFCFLDIRSPGLGDTAMYLCATSRGRGDTEAFFGQGTRLTVV.

This clone was seen a single time. This chain connects TRBV18 to TRBJ2-1; 7 bases line up with TRBD2. This CDR3 region has 15 residues. The germline CDR1 and CDR2 sequences are KGHSH and LQKENI. With 5 bases clipped from V and 2 bases from J, the junction kept 6 bases outside the gene matches. The CDR3 DNA follows: TGTGCCAGCTCAGGCGGGAGATTCACCTACAATGAGCAGTTCTTC. It specifies CASSGGRFTYNEQFF.

V is TRBV7-2 and J is TRBJ1-2, with D possibly being TRBD1 (5 bases). CDR3 length: 12 residues. CDR1 and CDR2 from the germline V gene are SGHTA and FQGNSA. The germline V and J ends were trimmed by 11 bases and 0 bases, with 10 bases remaining between them. For the CDR3, the DNA is TGTGCCGGAGGGACCTCTAACTATGGCTACACCTTC. Translated: CAGGTSNYGYTF.

The J gene is TRBJ1-1, the V gene TRBV30; D not resolved. This CDR3 comprises 11 residues. The V end was cut by 2 bases, the J end by 3 bases, with 4 bases between. Germline-derived CDR1 and CDR2 are GTSNPN and SVGIG (reference sequence). CDR3 loop: CAWSSDTEAFF. As DNA, the CDR3 is TGTGCCTGGAGTTCGGACACTGAAGCTTTCTTT.

The rearrangement uses TRBV25-1 and TRBJ1-3; D is perhaps TRBD1 (5 bases). The CDR3 runs to 16 residues. Trimming took 4 bases from V and 0 from J, leaving 13 bases between them. Germline V gene data show CDR1 as MGHDK and CDR2 as SYGVNS. The DNA for the CDR3 is TGTGCCAGCAGTGTTTTGGGGCCGGGCTCTGGAAACACCATATATTTT. This sequence encodes CASSVLGPGSGNTIYF.

This rearrangement joins TRBV11-2 to TRBJ2-6; 9 positions agree with TRBD1. The CDR3 loop spans 18 amino acids. Germline values: CDR1 SGHAT, CDR2 FQNNGV. The V segment lost 2 bases and the J segment 2 bases; nucleotides outside the gene matches: 7. CDR3 residues: CASSLTWDRVPGANVLTF. CDR3 nucleotide sequence: TGTGCCAGCAGCTTAACGTGGGACAGGGTCCCTGGGGCCAACGTCCTGACTTTC.

The chain recombines TRBV5-4 with TRBJ2-2; possibly TRBD1 for D (5 bases). The germline V gene has CDR1 SGHNT and CDR2 YYREEE (reference sequence). Trimming pared 6 bases from V and 7 bases from J, leaving 13 bases between. The CDR3 covers 13 residues. Here the CDR3 DNA reads TGTGCCAGCAAAACAAGGGGTTACGGGGAGCTGTTTTTT. Amino acids: CASKTRGYGELFF.

This chain joins TRBV7-2 and TRBJ2-4; D gene uncertain. V was clipped by 2 bases and J by 0 bases, with 14 bases between them. The CDR3 has 17 residues. Germline V gives CDR1 SGHTA, CDR2 FQGNSA. The DNA of the CDR3 is TGTGCCAGCAGCTTATCTGCTATGCTACTAGCCAAAAACATTCAGTACTTC. As protein: CASSLSAMLLAKNIQYF. Filled out from reference TRBV7-2 and TRBJ2-4, the complete variable domain reads GAGVSQSPSNKVTEKGKDVELRCDPISGHTALYWYRQSLGQGLEFLIYFQGNSAPDKSGLPSDRFSAERTGGSVSTLTIQRTQQEDSAVYLCASSLSAMLLAKNIQYFGAGTRLSVL.

CDR3 sequence reads: CASRGQGPGYEQYF. Here the CDR3 DNA reads TGTGCCAGCAGAGGACAGGGCCCAGGCTACGAGCAGTACTTC. The genes are TRBV2 and TRBJ2-7; TRBD1 matches 8 bases. Trimming at V came to 6 bases and at J to 3 bases, leaving 7 bases not matched to a gene. Looked up from germline, CDR1 is SNHLY and CDR2 is FYNNEI. The CDR3 runs 14 residues.

J is TRBJ2-3 and V is TRBV5-1, with D hard to call. CDR3 size: 13 residues. CDR1 SGHRS and CDR2 YFSETQ come from the germline V gene. V was trimmed by 4 bases and J by 5 bases, leaving 11 bases between them. Here the CDR3 DNA reads TGCGCCAGCAGCGCTACAGTGAAAGATACGCAGTATTTT. Protein sequence: CASSATVKDTQYF.

This chain connects TRBV11-2 to TRBJ2-7; 7 bases align to TRBD1. Unmatched junction bases numbered 4, after V lost 5 bases and J lost 6 bases. The CDR3 is 12 residues long. Germline lookup yields CDR1 SGHAT and CDR2 FQNNGV. This chain's CDR3 is CASSQQGTEQYF. In DNA form, the CDR3 reads TGTGCCAGCAGCCAACAGGGGACCGAGCAGTACTTC.

The chain has TRBV3-1 (or the pseudogene TRBV3-2) and TRBJ1-2; D is ambiguous. The CDR3 extends over 15 amino acids. The V end lost 0 bases, the J end lost 1 base, and 9 bases lay between the germline ends. Germline V CDR1 and CDR2: LGHDT, YNNKEL (reference sequence). CDR3 amino acids: CASSQDLAVNYGYTF. The CDR3 nucleotides read TGTGCCAGCAGCCAAGATCTGGCTGTTAACTATGGCTACACCTTC.

This chain uses TRBV6-5 with TRBJ1-6; a weak D match, TRBD1 (6 bases). With 5 bases removed from V and 9 bases from J, the gap between germline ends came to 11 bases. Germline CDR1 MNHEY, CDR2 SVGAGI. The CDR3 contains 13 residues. The CDR3 here is CASSRPGVSPLHF. Written as DNA, the CDR3 is TGTGCCAGCAGTAGACCAGGGGTTTCACCCCTCCACTTT.

A word on this clone: The identical CDR3 is also encoded by other nucleotide sequences in the sample. CDR3 region: CASSLGTSGGAGGTDTQYF. The DNA for the CDR3 is TGTGCCAGCAGCTTAGGAACCAGCGGGGGGGCGGGTGGCACAGATACGCAGTATTTT. This chain connects TRBV7-9 to TRBJ2-3; 10 nucleotides agree with TRBD2. J gave up 1 base and V 1 base, and 11 bases lay outside the gene matches. The V gene's germline CDR1 is SEHNR and CDR2 FQNEAQ (reference sequence). The CDR3 is made up of 19 amino acids.

J is TRBJ2-5 and V is TRBV7-2; 8 bases line up with TRBD2. V lost 5 bases to trimming and J lost 1 base; unmatched junction nucleotides: 9. The CDR3 is made up of 16 amino acids. Germline V gene data show CDR1 as SGHTA and CDR2 as FQGNSA. The CDR3 is CASSPGGGLTQETQYF. Written as DNA, the CDR3 is TGTGCCAGCAGCCCCGGGGGGGGGCTAACCCAAGAGACCCAGTACTTC. Looking up the rest from reference TRBV7-2 and TRBJ2-5 gives the full variable domain: GAGVSQSPSNKVTEKGKDVELRCDPISGHTALYWYRQSLGQGLEFLIYFQGNSAPDKSGLPSDRFSAERTGGSVSTLTIQRTQQEDSAVYLCASSPGGGLTQETQYFGPGTRLLVL.

This chain connects TRBV6-6 to TRBJ1-5; D is undetermined. Per the germline V gene, CDR1 is MNHNY and CDR2 is SVGAGI (reference sequence). The CDR3 is 16 amino acids. Trimming pared 0 bases from V and 7 bases from J, leaving 16 bases between. The CDR3 DNA follows: TGTGCCAGCAGTTACTCAACCGAGGCCCAAATCCAGCCCCAGCATTTT. Its translation is CASSYSTEAQIQPQHF.

This clone was seen more than once but under ten times. V is TRBV10-1 and J is TRBJ2-3; 9 nucleotides align to TRBD2. The CDR3 extends over 15 amino acids. Germline V gene sequence: CDR1 WNHNN, CDR2 SYGVQD (reference sequence). The junction had 6 bases not matched to a gene; V was cut back by 3 bases and J by 5 bases. CDR3 loop: CASSEAGGRGDTQYF. The CDR3 nucleotides read TGCGCCAGCAGTGAAGCGGGGGGCCGGGGAGATACGCAGTATTTT.

V is TRBV29-1 and J is TRBJ1-3; D remains ambiguous. V shed 4 bases and J shed 0 bases, with 4 bases lying between them. The CDR3 length is 12 residues. Germline V CDR1 and CDR2: SQVTM, ANQGSEA. The CDR3 protein is CSVGISGNTIYF. Written as DNA, the CDR3 is TGCAGCGTTGGGATCTCTGGAAACACCATATATTTT. The whole variable domain, filled in from reference TRBV29-1 and TRBJ1-3, reads SAVISQKPSRDICQRGTSLTIQCQVDSQVTMMFWYRQQPGQSLTLIATANQGSEATYESGFVIDKFPISRPNLTFSTLTVSNMSPEDSSIYLCSVGISGNTIYFGEGSWLTVV.

V usage is TRBV10-2 and J usage is TRBJ1-2, with D maybe TRBD1 (6 bases). V lost 5 bases to trimming and J lost 7 bases, with 14 bases between them. Germline V CDR1 and CDR2: WSHSY, SAAADI. The CDR3 totals 13 residues. CDR3 region: CASSLTGGGGYTF. The CDR3 DNA sequence: TGCGCCAGCAGTTTGACGGGAGGGGGTGGCTACACCTTC.